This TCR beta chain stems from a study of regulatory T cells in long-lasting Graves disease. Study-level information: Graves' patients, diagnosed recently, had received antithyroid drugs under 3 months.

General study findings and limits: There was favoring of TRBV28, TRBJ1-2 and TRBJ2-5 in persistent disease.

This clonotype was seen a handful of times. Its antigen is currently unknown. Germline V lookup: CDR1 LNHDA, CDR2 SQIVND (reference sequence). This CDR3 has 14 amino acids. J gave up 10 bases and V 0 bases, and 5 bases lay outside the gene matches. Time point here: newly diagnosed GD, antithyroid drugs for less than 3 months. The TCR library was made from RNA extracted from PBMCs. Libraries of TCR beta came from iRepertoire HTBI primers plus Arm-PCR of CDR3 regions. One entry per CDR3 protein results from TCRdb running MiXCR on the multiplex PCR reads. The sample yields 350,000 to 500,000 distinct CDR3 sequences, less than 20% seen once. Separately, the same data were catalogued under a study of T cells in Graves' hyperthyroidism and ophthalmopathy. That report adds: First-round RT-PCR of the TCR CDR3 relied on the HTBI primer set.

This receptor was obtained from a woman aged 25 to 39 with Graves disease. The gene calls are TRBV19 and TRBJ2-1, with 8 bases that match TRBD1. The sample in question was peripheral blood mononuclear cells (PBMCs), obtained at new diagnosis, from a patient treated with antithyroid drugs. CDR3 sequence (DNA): TGTGCCAGTAGTATAGATTACAGGACAGGGGAGCAGTTCTTC. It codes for CASSIDYRTGEQFF.